This T cell receptor beta chain originates from a study of blood T cells in healthy people across ages. Study-wide points: Not knowing donor CMV status may have confounded expanded clonotype changes. Conclusively comparing naive with antigen-experienced cells was impossible with unsorted PBMCs.

This clonotype was seen only a few times. The antigen is undetermined. Roughly 10 milliliters of peripheral blood were drawn from each donor. PBMCs, at least 7 million per sample, were isolated. From germline, CDR1 is DFQATT and CDR2 SNEGSKA (reference sequence). Trimming stripped 5 bases from V and 8 bases from J, with 13 bases between. This CDR3 comprises 12 residues. A second about 6 to 12 cycle PCR used barcoded and J-beta primers. MiXCR, run by TCRdb on the 5' RACE reads, gives a single entry per CDR3 protein. This table has approximately 1,700,000 distinct CDR3 sequences, about two fifths appearing once.

The sequencing sample was made of blood. The rearrangement joins TRBV20-1 to TRBJ2-1, with D hard to call. The clonotype originates from a human donor in good health. The CDR3 here is CSAFVPGDEQFF. CDR3 nucleotides: TGCAGTGCTTTCGTTCCAGGAGATGAGCAGTTCTTC.